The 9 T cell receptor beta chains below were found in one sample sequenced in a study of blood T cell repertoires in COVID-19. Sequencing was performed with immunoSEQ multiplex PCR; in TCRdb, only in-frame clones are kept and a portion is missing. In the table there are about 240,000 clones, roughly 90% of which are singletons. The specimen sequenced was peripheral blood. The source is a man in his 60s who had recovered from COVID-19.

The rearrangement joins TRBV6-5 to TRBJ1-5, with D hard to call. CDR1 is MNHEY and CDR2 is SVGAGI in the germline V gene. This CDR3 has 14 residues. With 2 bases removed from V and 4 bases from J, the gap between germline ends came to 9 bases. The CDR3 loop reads CASSYAKKNQPQHF. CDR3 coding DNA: TGTGCCAGCAGTTACGCGAAAAAAAATCAGCCCCAGCATTTT.

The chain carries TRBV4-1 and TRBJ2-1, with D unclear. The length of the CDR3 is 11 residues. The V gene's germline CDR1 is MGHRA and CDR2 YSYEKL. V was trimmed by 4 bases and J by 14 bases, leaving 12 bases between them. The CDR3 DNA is TGCGCCAGCAGCCGAGACAACCAGGAGTTCTTC. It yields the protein CASSRDNQEFF.

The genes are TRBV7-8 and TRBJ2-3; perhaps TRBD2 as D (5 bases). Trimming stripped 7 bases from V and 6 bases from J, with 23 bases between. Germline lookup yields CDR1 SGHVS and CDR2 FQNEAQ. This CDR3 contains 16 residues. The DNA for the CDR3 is TGTGCCAGCACGATTCTCGAACTAGTCTCCTCCGATACGCAGTATTTT. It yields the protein CASTILELVSSDTQYF.

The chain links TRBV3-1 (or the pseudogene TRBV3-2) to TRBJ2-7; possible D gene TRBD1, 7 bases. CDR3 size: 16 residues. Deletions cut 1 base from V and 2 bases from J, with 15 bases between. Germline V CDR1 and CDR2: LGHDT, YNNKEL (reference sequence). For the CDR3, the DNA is TGTGCCAGCAGCCAAGCCCACCAGGGGGGAACCTACGAGCAGTACTTC. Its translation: CASSQAHQGGTYEQYF.

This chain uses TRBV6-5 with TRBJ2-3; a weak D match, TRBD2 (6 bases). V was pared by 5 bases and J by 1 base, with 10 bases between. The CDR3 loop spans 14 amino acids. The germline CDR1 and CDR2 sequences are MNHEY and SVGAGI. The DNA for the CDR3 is TGTGCCAGCAGTAGGGGACTCGGCACAGATACGCAGTATTTT. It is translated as CASSRGLGTDTQYF.

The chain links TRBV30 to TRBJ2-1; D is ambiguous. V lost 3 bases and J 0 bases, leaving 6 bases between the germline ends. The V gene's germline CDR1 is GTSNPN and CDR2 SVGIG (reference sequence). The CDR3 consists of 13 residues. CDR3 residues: CAWRKASYNEQFF. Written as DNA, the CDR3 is TGTGCCTGGAGAAAAGCCTCCTACAATGAGCAGTTCTTC.

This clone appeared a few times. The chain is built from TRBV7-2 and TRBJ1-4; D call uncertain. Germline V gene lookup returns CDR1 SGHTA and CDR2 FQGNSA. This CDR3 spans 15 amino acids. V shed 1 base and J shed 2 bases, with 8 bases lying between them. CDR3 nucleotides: TGTGCCAGCAGCTTAGGAGGGCGGACTAATGAAAAACTGTTTTTT. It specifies CASSLGGRTNEKLFF.

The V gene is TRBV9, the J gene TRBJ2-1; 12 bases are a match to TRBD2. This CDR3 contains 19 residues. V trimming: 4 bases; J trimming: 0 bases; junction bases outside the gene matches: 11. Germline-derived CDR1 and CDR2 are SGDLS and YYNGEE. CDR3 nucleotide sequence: TGTGCCAGCAGCTCCCGGACTAGCGGGGCCTTCAGCTCCTACAATGAGCAGTTCTTC. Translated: CASSSRTSGAFSSYNEQFF.

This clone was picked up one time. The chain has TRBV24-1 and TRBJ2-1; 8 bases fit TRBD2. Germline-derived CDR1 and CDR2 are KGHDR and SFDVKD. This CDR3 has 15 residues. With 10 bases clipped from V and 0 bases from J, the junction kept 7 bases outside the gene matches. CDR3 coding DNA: TGTGCCACTCAACTTCGGGGGGGCTCCTACAATGAGCAGTTCTTC. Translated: CATQLRGGSYNEQFF.